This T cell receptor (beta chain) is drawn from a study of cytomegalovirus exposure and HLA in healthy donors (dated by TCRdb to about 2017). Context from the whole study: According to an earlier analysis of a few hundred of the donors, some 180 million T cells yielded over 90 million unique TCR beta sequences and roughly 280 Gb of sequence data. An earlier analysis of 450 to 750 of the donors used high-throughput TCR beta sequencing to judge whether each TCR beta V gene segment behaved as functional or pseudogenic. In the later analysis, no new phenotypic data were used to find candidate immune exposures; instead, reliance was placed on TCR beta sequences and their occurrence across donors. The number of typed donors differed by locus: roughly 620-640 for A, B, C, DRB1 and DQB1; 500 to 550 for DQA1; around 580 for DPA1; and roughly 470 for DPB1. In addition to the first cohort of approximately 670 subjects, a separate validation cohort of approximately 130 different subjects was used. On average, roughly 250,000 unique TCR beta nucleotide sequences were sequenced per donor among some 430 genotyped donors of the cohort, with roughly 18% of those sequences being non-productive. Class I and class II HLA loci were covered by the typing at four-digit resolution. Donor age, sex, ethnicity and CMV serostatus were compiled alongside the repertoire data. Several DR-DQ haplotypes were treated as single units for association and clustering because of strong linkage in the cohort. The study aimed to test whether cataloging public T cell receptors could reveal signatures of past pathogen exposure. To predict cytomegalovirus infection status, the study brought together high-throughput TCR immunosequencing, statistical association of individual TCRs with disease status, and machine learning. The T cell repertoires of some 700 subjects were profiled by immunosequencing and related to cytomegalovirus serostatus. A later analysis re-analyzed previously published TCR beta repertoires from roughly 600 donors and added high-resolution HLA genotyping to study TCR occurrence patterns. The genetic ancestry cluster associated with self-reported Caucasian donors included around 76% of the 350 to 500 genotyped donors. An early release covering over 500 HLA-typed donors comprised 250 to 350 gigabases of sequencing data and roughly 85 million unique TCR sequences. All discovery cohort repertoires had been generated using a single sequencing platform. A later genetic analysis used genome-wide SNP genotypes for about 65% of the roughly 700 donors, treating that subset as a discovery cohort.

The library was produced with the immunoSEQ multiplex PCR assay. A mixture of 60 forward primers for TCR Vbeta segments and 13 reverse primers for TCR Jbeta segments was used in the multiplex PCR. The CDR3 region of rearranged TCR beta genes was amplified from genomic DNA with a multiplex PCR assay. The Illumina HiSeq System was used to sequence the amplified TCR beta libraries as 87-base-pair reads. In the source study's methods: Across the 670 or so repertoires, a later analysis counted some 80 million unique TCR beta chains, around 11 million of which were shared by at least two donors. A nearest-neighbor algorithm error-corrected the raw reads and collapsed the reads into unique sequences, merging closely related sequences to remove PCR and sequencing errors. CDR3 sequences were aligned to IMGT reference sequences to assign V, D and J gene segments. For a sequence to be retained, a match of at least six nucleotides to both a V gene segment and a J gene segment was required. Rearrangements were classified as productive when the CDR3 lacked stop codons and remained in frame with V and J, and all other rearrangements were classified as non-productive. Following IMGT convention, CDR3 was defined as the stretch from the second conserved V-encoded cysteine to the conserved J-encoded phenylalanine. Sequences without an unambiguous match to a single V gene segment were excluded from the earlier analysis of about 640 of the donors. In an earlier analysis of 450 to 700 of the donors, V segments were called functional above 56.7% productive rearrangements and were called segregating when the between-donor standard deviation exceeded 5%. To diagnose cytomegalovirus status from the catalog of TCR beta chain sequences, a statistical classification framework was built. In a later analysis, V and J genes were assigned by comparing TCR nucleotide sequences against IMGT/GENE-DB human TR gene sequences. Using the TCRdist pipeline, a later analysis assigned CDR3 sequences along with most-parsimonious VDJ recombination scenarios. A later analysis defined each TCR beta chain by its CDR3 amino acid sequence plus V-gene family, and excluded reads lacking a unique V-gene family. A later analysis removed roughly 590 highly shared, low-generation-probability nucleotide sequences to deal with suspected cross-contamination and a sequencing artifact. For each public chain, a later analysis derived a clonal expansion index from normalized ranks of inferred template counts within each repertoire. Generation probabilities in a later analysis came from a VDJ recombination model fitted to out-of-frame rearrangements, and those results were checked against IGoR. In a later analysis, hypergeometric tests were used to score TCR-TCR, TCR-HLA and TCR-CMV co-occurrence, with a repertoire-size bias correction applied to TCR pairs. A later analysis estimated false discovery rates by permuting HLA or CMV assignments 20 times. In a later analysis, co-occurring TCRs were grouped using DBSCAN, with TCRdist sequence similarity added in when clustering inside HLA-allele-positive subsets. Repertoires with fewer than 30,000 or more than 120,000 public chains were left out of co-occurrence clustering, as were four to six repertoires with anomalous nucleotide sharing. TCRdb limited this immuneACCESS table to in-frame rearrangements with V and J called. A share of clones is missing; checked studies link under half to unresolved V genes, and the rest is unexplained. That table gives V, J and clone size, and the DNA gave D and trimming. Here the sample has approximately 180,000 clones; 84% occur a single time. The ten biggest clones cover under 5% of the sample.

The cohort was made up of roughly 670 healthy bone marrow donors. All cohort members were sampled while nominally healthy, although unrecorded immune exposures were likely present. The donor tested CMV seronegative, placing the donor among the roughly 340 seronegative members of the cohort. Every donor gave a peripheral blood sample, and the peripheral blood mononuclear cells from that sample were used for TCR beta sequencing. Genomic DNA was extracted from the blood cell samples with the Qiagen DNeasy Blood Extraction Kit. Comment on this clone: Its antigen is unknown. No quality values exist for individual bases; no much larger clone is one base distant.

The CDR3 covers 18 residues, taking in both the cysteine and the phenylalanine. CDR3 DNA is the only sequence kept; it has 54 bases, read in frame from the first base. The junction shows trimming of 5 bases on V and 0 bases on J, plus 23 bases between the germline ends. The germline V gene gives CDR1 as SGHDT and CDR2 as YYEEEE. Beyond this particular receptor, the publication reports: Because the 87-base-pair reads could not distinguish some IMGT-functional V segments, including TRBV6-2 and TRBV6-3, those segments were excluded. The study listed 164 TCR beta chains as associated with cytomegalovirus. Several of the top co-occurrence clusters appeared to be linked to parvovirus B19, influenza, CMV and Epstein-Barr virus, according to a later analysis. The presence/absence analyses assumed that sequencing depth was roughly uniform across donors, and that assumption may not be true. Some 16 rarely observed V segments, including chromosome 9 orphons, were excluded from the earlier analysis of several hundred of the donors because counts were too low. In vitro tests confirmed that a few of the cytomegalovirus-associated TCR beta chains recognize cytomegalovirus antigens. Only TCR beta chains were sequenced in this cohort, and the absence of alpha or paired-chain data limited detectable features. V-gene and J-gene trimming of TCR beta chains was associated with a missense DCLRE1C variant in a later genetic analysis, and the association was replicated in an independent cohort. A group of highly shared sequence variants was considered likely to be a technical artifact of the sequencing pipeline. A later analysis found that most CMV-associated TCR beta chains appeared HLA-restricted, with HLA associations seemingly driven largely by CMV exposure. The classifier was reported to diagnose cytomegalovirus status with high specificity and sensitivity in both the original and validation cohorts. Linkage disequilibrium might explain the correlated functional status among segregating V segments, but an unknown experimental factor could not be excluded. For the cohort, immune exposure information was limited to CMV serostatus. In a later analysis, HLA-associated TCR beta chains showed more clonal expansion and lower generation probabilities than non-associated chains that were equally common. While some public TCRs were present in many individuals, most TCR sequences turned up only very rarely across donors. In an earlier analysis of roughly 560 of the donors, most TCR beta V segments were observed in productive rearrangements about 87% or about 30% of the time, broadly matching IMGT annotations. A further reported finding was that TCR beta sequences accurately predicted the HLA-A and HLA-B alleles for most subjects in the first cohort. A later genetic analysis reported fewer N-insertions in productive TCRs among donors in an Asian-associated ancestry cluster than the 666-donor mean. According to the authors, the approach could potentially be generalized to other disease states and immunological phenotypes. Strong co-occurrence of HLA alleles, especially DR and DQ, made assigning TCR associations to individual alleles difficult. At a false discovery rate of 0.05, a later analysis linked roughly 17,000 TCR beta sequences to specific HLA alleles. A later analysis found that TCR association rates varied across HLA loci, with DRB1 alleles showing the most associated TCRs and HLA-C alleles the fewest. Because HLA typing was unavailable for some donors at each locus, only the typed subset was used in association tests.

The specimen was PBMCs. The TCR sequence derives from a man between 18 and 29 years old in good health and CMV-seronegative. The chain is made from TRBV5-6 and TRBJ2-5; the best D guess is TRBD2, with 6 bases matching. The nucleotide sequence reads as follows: TGTGCCAGCAGTGTGTTGAGTTTAGCGGACTTGTACCAAGAGACCCAGTACTTC. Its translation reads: CASSVLSLADLYQETQYF.